The 15 T cell receptor beta chains listed next were all sequenced from one sample in a study of blood T cell repertoires in COVID-19 (dated by TCRdb to about 2020). The library was made by the immunoSEQ multiplex PCR assay. Not all clones reach the TCRdb copy of this immuneACCESS table, which keeps in-frame sequences only. Checked studies attribute under half of the gap to unresolved V genes and leave the rest unexplained. Across this sample there are tens of thousands of clones, with 70% to 85% seen only once. The ten most abundant clones make up about 30% of the sample. The sequencing input was peripheral blood. The receptor source for this set is a man in his 70s with acute or convalescent COVID-19.

This chain links TRBV18 with TRBJ2-7, with D perhaps matching TRBD1 (5 bases). The germline CDR1 and CDR2 sequences are KGHSH and LQKENI. The ends were cut back, 3 bases at V and 1 base at J, with 16 bases in the middle. There are 16 residues in the CDR3. DNA for the CDR3: TGTGCCAGCTCACCTCAGCAGGGCCTCTCGTCCTACGAGCAGTACTTC. Translation gives CASSPQQGLSSYEQYF.

The CDR3 sequence is CASSLGGMNTEAFF. In nucleotides, the CDR3 is TGTGCCAGCAGCTTGGGAGGGATGAACACTGAAGCTTTCTTT. This rearrangement joins TRBV5-4 to TRBJ1-1, with D hard to call. This CDR3 is 14 amino acids long. CDR1 and CDR2 from the germline V gene are SGHNT and YYREEE (reference sequence). Trimming took 0 bases from V and 0 from J, leaving 6 bases between them.

J is TRBJ1-3 and V is TRBV28; possibly TRBD1 for D (5 bases). Trimming left V 5 bases short and J 2 bases short, with 13 bases between. The CDR3 runs 15 residues. CDR1 is MDHEN, CDR2 SYDVKM, per germline. CDR3 protein: CASSPPSGAGNTIYF. The CDR3 DNA follows: TGTGCCAGCAGTCCCCCGTCGGGGGCTGGAAACACCATATATTTT.

V usage is TRBV6-6 and J usage is TRBJ2-1; 7 bases fit TRBD1. The V gene's germline CDR1 is MNHNY and CDR2 SVGAGI (reference sequence). V gave up 3 bases and J gave up 14 bases; unmatched junction bases: 16. This CDR3 is 15 amino acids long. This chain's CDR3 is CASSYSGTELTWEFF. The CDR3 DNA sequence: TGTGCCAGCAGTTATTCCGGGACAGAGCTAACGTGGGAGTTCTTC.

The CDR3 DNA follows: TGCGCCAGCAGCCCTTCCCAGGGGATGAACACTGAAGCTTTCTTT. Protein product: CASSPSQGMNTEAFF. The chain uses TRBV4-1 and TRBJ1-1; maybe TRBD1 (6 bases). V was pared by 4 bases and J by 0 bases, with 12 bases between. Looked up from germline, CDR1 is MGHRA and CDR2 is YSYEKL. The CDR3 contains 15 residues.

V is TRBV5-5 and J is TRBJ2-7; a possible D gene is TRBD2 (5 bases). The CDR3 is made up of 17 amino acids. V gave up 0 bases and J gave up 5 bases, with 21 bases separating them. CDR1 is SGHKS, CDR2 YYEKEE, per germline (reference sequence). CDR3 in amino acids: CASSLGPLEVTSNEQYF. The CDR3 DNA is TGTGCCAGCAGCTTGGGTCCCCTGGAGGTTACCAGCAACGAGCAGTACTTC.

V usage is TRBV5-1 and J usage is TRBJ2-1, with a possible D match to TRBD2 (5 bases). There are 15 residues in the CDR3. V was shortened by 3 bases and J by 5 bases, with 15 bases between the two germline ends. Germline assignment: CDR1 SGHRS and CDR2 YFSETQ. The CDR3 protein is CASSSTTLLNNEQFF. CDR3 sequence (DNA): TGCGCCAGCAGCTCGACTACCTTGCTAAACAATGAGCAGTTCTTC.

V usage is TRBV18 and J usage is TRBJ2-1; unclear D gene. The germline CDR1 and CDR2 sequences are KGHSH and LQKENI. This CDR3 region has 12 residues. Trimming took off 6 bases at V and 6 bases at J, with 9 bases between the two ends. CDR3 residues: CASSPNFNEQFF. The DNA for the CDR3 is TGTGCCAGCTCGCCAAACTTCAATGAGCAGTTCTTC.

The sample holds a few counts of this clone. This chain uses TRBV7-9 with TRBJ2-7; D gene uncertain. The germline CDR1 and CDR2 sequences are SEHNR and FQNEAQ (reference sequence). The CDR3 length is 13 residues. V gave up 6 bases and J gave up 0 bases, with 9 bases separating them. The CDR3 protein is CASSPFHSYEQYF. For the CDR3, the DNA is TGTGCCAGCAGTCCATTCCACTCCTACGAGCAGTACTTC.

V usage is TRBV11-3 and J usage is TRBJ2-7; 8 nucleotides match TRBD1. Germline assignment: CDR1 SGHNT and CDR2 YENEEA. After removal of 4 bases from V and 2 bases from J, the junction contained 10 bases not matched to a gene. The CDR3 length is 16 residues. The CDR3 is CASSSSGGPKAYEQYF. The CDR3 DNA is TGTGCCAGCAGCTCGTCAGGGGGCCCCAAGGCCTACGAGCAGTACTTC.

This chain's CDR3 is CASSGYGLAGAPSYNEQFF. CDR3 coding DNA: TGCGCCAGCAGCGGATACGGACTAGCGGGAGCCCCCTCCTACAATGAGCAGTTCTTC. The chain couples TRBV5-1 to TRBJ2-1; 13 bases match TRBD2. Germline V gene sequence: CDR1 SGHRS, CDR2 YFSETQ. There are 19 residues in the CDR3. V dropped 4 bases and J dropped 0; count of bases not matched to a gene: 10.

Here the CDR3 DNA reads TGTGCTAGTGGACAATTAGGAGGCTATGGCTACACCTTC. Protein: CASGQLGGYGYTF. The chain is built from TRBV12-5 and TRBJ1-2; D uncertain. Germline V gives CDR1 LGHNT, CDR2 FRNRAP. The CDR3 totals 13 residues. With 6 bases removed from V and 4 bases from J, the gap between germline ends came to 12 bases.

This chain uses TRBV3-1 (or the pseudogene TRBV3-2) with TRBJ2-7; D is possibly TRBD2 (5 bases). The V gene's germline CDR1 is LGHDT and CDR2 YNNKEL (reference sequence). Trimming cost V 3 bases and J 7 bases, with 16 bases left between them. The CDR3 totals 14 residues. The CDR3 DNA reads TGTGCCAGCAGCCACTCGGGGAACCGCTGGGAGCAGTACTTC. As protein: CASSHSGNRWEQYF.

This rearrangement joins TRBV11-3 to TRBJ1-1; the D is unclear. The V gene's germline CDR1 is SGHNT and CDR2 YENEEA. The CDR3 length is 15 residues. Trimming took off 2 bases at V and 2 bases at J, with 12 bases between the two ends. CDR3 amino acids: CASSLSGDPNTEAFF. Here the CDR3 DNA reads TGTGCCAGCAGCTTATCTGGAGACCCCAACACTGAAGCTTTCTTT.

This clone was detected only a few times. This sample includes further DNA sequences coding for the same CDR3. The rearrangement links TRBV28 to TRBJ1-1; D may be TRBD1 (6 bases). This CDR3 comprises 14 residues. Germline lookup yields CDR1 MDHEN and CDR2 SYDVKM. The ends were cut back, 3 bases at V and 4 bases at J, with 12 bases in the middle. The CDR3 here is CASSFWRGGTEAFF. The CDR3 DNA follows: TGTGCCAGCAGTTTCTGGAGGGGGGGCACTGAAGCTTTCTTT.